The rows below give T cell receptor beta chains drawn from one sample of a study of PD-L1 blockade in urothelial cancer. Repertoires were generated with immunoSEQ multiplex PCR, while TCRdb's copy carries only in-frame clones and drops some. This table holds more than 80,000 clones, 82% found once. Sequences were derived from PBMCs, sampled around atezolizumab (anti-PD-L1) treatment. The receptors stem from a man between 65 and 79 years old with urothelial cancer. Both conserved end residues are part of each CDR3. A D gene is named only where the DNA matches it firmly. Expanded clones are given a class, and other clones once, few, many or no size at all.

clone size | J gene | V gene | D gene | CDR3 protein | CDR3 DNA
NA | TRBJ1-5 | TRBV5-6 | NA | CASRPWGGQPQHF | TGTGCCAGCCGCCCCTGGGGGGGCCAGCCCCAGCATTTT
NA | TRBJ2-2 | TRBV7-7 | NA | CASSYSPTGTGELFF | TGTGCCAGCAGCTACTCACCGACAGGCACCGGGGAGCTGTTTTTT
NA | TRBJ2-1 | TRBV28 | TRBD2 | CASSKGTSVYNEQFF | TGTGCCAGCAGTAAGGGGACTAGCGTCTACAATGAGCAGTTCTTC
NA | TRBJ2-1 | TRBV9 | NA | CASTKGLRGGHEQFF | TGTGCCAGCACCAAAGGCTTGCGGGGTGGTCATGAGCAGTTCTTC
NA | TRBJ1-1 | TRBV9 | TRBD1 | CASSVVTGVNTEAFF | TGTGCCAGCAGCGTAGTCACAGGGGTGAACACTGAAGCTTTCTTT
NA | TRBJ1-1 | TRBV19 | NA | CASSKLEGGTEAFF | TGTGCCAGTAGTAAGTTGGAGGGGGGGACTGAAGCTTTCTTT
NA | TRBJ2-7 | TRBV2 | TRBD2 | CASTPLAGVPEQYF | TGTGCCAGCACCCCCCTAGCGGGAGTGCCCGAGCAGTACTTC
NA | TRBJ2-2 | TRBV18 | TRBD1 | CASSPGQGANTGELFF | TGTGCCAGCTCACCGGGACAGGGGGCCAACACCGGGGAGCTGTTTTTT
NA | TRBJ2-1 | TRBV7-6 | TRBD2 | CASSLGLAGGGYEQFF | TGTGCCAGCAGCTTAGGACTAGCGGGAGGGGGGTATGAGCAGTTCTTC
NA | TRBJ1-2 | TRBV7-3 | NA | CASSLEGDNYGYTF | TGTGCCAGCAGCTTAGAGGGCGACAACTATGGCTACACCTTC
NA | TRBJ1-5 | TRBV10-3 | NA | CAISDGGIGQPQHF | TGTGCCATCAGTGATGGGGGGATCGGTCAGCCCCAGCATTTT
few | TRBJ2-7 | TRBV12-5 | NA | CASAPTRESGEQYF | TGTGCTAGTGCCCCCACGAGGGAGTCAGGTGAGCAGTACTTC
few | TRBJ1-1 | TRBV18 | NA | CASSTGPLNTEAFF | TGTGCCAGCTCAACAGGGCCTTTGAACACTGAAGCTTTCTTT
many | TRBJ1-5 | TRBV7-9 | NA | CASSREGGQPQHF | TGTGCCAGCAGCCGCGAGGGCGGGCAGCCCCAGCATTTT
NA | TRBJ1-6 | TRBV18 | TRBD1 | CASSPLRPGQGNSPLHF | TGTGCCAGCTCACCCCTCCGCCCGGGACAGGGCAATTCACCCCTCCACTTT
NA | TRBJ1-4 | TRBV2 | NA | CASSESEKLFF | TGTGCCAGCAGTGAGTCGGAAAAACTGTTTTTT
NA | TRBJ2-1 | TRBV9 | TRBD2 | CASSVGQGTSGPSSYSEQFF | TGTGCCAGCAGCGTAGGACAGGGAACTAGCGGGCCCAGCTCCTACAGTGAGCAGTTCTTC
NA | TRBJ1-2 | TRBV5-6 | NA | CASSLVDEGRGYTF | TGTGCCAGCAGCTTGGTCGACGAGGGTCGTGGCTACACCTTC
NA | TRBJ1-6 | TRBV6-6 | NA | CASTNRGWGDNSPLHF | TGTGCCAGCACTAACCGGGGTTGGGGGGATAATTCACCCCTCCACTTT
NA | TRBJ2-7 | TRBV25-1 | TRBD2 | CASSDRLAGDEQYF | TGTGCCAGCAGTGATAGACTAGCGGGAGACGAGCAGTACTTC